This T cell receptor (beta chain) comes out of a study of human T cells and chemical hapten exposure. The study's findings and limits: Expanded TCRs showed more large CDR3 clusters than pre-sensitization or healthy control sets. TCRs above 1 in 1000 frequency stayed constant with DPC sensitization.

Documented time point: pre-sensitization, week 0. Treatment here: therapeutic diphenylcyclopropenone sensitization with weekly scalp DPC. Ahead of applying each patch test, blood was sampled. What the library attached to individual cDNA molecules were unique molecular identifiers. TCRdb fed the RACE reads into MiXCR, producing one record per CDR3 protein. The sample holds approximately 52,000 distinct CDR3 sequences; about 9.2% are singletons and the top ten take 14%. The CDR3 runs 14 residues. V lost 3 bases and J lost 8, with 14 bases in between. Germline CDR1 SGHRS, CDR2 YFSETQ. This clonotype has a count of ten or more. What it recognizes is unknown.

The sequencing here drew on whole blood, taken in connection with sensitization to the hapten diphenylcyclopropenone (DPC). The chain recombines TRBV5-1 with TRBJ1-4; D remains ambiguous. The TCR originated in a woman aged 40 to 55 with alopecia areata. Some clones in this sample may be carry-over from other donors' samples. CDR3 loop: CASSSAPPDEKLFF. The CDR3 nucleotides read TGCGCCAGCAGCTCGGCCCCTCCGGACGAAAAACTGTTTTTT.